The T cell receptor (beta chain) under discussion was sequenced for a study of beta chain features in type 1 diabetes. A remark on this clone: Its cognate antigen is unknown.

Study results and caveats: Type 1 diabetes patients had fewer VDJ junction insertions and more deletions. A closer apparent resemblance between naive, central memory and Treg TCRB repertoires was seen in patients than in healthy donors. Among all four CD4+ subsets, Type 1 diabetes patients had TCRB CDR3s that were moderately but significantly shorter.

The study reverse transcribed the entire isolated RNA, so it sequenced expressed TCRB transcripts. The protocol was immunoSEQ multiplex PCR, while the TCRdb copy is restricted to in-frame clones and leaves out a portion. The sample lists approximately 260,000 clones, just over 20% occurring once. Trimming pared 0 bases from V and 7 bases from J, leaving 10 bases between. The CDR3 covers 14 residues. Per germline, CDR1 LGHNA and CDR2 YSLEER. Specimen: naive CD4+ T cells from blood. The receptor comes from a woman between 40 and 55 years old with type 1 diabetes. The genes are TRBV4-3 and TRBJ1-5, with a possible D match to TRBD1 (5 bases). The CDR3 loop reads CASSQEKGNQPQHF. In DNA, the CDR3 is TGCGCCAGCAGCCAAGAGAAGGGGAACCAGCCCCAGCATTTT.